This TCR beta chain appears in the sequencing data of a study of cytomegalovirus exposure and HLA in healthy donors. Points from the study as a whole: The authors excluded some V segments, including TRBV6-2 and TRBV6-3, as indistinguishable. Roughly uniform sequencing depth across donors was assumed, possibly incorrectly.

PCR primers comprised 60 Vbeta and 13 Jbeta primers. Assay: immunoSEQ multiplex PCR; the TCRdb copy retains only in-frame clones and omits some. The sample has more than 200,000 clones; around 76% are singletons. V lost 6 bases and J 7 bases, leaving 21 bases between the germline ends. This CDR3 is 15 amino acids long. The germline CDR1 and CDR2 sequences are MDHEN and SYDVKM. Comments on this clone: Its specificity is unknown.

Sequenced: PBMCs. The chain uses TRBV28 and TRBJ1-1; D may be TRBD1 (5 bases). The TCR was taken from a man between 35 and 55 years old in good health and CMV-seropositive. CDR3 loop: CASSSRRRERGEAFF. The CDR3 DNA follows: TGTGCCAGCAGCTCGAGACGTCGGGAGAGGGGTGAAGCTTTCTTT.